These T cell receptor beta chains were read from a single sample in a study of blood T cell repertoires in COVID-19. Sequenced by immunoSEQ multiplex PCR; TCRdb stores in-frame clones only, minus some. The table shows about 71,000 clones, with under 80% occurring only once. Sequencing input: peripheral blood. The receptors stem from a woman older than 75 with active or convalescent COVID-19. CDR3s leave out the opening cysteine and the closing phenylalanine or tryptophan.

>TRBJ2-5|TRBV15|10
ATSRAEETQY
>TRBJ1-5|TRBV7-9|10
ASSLGTGSQH
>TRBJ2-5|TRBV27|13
ASSLRSGWQETQY
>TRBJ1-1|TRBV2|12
ASIGQASRTEAF
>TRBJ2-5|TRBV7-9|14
ASSPPFRGGKETQY
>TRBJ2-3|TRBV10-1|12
ASSSGLLTDTQY
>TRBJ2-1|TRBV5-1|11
ASQLRGTNEQF
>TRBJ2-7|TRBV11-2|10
ASSNRTGEQY
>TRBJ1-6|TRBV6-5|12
ASRKTGGVSPLH
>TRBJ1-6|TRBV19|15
ASSIGPLSFENSPLH
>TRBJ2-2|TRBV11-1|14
ASSLKRGENTGELF
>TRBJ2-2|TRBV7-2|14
ASSLNSGGLVGELF
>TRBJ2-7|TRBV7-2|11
ATSAGVWNEQY
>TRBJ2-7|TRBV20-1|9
SAPRDYEQY
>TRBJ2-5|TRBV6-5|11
ASSTSGEETQY
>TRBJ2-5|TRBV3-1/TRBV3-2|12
ASSRASGEETQY
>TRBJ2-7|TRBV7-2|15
ASSAYQGALRSYEQY
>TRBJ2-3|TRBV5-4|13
ASSQDRGSTDTQY
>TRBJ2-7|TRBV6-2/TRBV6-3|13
ASSYGRQDSYEQY
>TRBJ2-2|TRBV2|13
ASSEQGLGTGELF
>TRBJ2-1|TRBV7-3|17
ASRGGVAAPDPSYNEQF
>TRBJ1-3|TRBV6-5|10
ASRGPGNTIY
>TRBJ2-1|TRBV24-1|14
ATSDGGTGKYNEQF
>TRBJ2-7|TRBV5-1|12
ASSRDSEAGEQY
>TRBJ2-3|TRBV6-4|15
ASSEGTSGGNTDTQY
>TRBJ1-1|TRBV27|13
ASSLLDRTNTEAF
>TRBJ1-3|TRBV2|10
ASTGQGNTIY
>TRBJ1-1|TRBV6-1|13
ASSESGQPNTEAF
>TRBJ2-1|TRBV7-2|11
ASSLVAAVEQF
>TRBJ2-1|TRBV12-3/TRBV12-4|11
ASSLDRVDEQF
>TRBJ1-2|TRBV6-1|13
ASGAPGLSGYGYT
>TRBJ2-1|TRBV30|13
AWSVGVAGGGEQF
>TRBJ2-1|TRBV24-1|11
ATSGTGSNEQF
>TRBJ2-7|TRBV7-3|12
ASSLTGASYEQY
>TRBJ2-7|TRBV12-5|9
AKPGVYEQY
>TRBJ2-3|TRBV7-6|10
ASSFDSKVQY
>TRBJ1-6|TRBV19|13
ASNPHISYNSPLH
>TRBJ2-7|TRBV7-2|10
ASSLRTGVRY
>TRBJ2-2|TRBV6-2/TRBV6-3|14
ASSYDRGSGAGELF
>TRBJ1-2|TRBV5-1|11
ASSPSDSYGYT
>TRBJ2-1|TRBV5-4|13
ASSDLAGTYNEQF
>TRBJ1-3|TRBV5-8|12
ASSLGPTGNTIY
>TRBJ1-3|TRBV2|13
ASSEDSGSGNTIY
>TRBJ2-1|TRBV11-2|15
ASSLGTSGGAYNEQF
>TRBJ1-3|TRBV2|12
ASSVGAAGNTIY
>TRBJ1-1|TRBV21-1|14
ASSKIGRGFNTEAF
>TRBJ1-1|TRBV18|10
ASSYPNTEAF
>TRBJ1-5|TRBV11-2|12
ASSLSGGNQPQH
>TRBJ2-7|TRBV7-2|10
ASSLVLYEQY
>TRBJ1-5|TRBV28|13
ASSGGGVGNQPQH
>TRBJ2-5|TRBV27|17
ASSLSARGLAGNGETQY
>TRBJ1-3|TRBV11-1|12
ASRLDSSGNTIY
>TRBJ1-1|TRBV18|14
ASSLTRDRPNTEAF
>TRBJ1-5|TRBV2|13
ASSEPGGKNQPQH